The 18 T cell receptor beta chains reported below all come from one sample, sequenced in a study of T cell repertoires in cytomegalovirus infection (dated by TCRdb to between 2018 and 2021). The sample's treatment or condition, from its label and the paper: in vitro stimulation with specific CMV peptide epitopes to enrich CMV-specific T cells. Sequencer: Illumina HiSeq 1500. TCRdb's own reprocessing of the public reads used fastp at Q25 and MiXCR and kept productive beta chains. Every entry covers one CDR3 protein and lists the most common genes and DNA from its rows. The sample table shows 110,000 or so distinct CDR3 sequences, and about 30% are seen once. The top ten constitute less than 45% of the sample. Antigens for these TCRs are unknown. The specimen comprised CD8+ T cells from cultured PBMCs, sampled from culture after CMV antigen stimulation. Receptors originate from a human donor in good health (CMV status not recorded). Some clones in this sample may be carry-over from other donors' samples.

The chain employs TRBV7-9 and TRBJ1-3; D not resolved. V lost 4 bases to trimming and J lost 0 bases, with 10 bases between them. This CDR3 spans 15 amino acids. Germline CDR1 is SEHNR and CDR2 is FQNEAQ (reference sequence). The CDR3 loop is CASSSAGSSGNTIYF. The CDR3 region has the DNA TGTGCCAGCAGCTCGGCGGGGAGCTCTGGAAACACCATATATTTT.

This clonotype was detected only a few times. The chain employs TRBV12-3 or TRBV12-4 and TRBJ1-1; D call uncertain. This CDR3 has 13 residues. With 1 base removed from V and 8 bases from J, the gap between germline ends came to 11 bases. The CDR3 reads CASSLGRGSEAFF. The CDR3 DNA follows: TGTGCCAGCAGTTTAGGTCGTGGAAGCGAAGCTTTCTTT.

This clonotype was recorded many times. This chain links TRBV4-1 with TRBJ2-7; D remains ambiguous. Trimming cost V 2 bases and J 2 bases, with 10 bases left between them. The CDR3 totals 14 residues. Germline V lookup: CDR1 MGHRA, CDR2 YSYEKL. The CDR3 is CASSQTANTYEQYF. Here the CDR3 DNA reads TGCGCCAGCAGCCAAACCGCGAACACCTACGAGCAGTACTTC.

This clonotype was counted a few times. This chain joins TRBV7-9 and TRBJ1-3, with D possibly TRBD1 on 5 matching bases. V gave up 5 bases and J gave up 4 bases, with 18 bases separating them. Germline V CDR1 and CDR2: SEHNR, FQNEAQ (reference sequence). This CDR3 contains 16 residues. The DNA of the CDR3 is TGTGCCAGCAGCGCAACAGGTTTTCTCTCCGGAAACACCATATATTTT. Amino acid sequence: CASSATGFLSGNTIYF.

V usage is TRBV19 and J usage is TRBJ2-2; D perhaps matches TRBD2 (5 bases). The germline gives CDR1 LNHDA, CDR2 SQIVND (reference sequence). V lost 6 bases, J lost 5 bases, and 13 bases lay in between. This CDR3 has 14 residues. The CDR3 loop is CASRGWGETGELFF. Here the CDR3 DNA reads TGTGCCAGTAGGGGCTGGGGAGAGACCGGGGAGCTGTTTTTT.

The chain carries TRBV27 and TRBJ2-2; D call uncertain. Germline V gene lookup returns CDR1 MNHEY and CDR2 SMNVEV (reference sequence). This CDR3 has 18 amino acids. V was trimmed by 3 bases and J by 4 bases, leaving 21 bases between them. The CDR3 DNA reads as TGTGCCAGCAGTTTCATCCAGGTTTATAGTTCTGGCACCGGGGAGCTGTTTTTT. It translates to CASSFIQVYSSGTGELFF.

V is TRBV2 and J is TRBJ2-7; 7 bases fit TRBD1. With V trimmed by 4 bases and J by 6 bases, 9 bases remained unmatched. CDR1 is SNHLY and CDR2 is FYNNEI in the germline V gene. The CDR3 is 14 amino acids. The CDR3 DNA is TGTGCCAGCAGTGTGGACAGGTACCTCCCCGAGCAGTACTTC. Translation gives CASSVDRYLPEQYF.

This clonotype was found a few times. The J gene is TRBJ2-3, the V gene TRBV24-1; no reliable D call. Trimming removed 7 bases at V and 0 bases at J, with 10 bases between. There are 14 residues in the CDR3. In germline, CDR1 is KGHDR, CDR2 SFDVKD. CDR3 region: CATSSQISTDTQYF. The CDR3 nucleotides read TGTGCCACCAGCAGTCAGATTAGCACAGATACGCAGTATTTT.

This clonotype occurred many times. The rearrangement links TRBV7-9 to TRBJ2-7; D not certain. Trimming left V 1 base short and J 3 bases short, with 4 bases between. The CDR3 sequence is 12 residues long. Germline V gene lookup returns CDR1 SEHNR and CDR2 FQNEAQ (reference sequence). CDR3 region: CASSLGSYEQYF. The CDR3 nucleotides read TGTGCCAGCAGCTTAGGCAGCTACGAGCAGTACTTC.

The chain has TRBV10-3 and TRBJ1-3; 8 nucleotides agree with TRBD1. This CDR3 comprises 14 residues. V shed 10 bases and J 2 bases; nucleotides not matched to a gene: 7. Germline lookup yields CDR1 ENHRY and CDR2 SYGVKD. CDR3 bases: TGTGCCACCGTCTTGGACAGGGCTGGAAACACCATATATTTT. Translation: CATVLDRAGNTIYF.

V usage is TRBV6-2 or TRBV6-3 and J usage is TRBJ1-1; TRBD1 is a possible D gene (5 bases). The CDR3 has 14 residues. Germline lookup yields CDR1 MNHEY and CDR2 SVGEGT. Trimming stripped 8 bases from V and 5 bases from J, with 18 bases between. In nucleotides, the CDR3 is TGTGCCAGCGACCTGGCGGGGGGGATGACTGAAGCTTTCTTT. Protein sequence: CASDLAGGMTEAFF.

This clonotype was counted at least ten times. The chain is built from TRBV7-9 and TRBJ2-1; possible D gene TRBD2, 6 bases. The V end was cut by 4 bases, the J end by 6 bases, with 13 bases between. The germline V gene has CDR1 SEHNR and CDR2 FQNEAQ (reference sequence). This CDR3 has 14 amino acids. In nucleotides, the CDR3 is TGTGCCAGCAGCTCCTCGGACTATTTCAATGAGCAGTTCTTC. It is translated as CASSSSDYFNEQFF.

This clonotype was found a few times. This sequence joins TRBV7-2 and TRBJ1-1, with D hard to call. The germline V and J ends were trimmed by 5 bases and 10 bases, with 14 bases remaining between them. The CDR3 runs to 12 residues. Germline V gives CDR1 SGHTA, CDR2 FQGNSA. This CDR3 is CASSAVTYTAFF. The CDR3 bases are TGTGCCAGCAGCGCCGTTACATACACAGCTTTCTTT. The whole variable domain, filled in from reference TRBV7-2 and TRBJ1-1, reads GAGVSQSPSNKVTEKGKDVELRCDPISGHTALYWYRQSLGQGLEFLIYFQGNSAPDKSGLPSDRFSAERTGGSVSTLTIQRTQQEDSAVYLCASSAVTYTAFFGQGTRLTVV.

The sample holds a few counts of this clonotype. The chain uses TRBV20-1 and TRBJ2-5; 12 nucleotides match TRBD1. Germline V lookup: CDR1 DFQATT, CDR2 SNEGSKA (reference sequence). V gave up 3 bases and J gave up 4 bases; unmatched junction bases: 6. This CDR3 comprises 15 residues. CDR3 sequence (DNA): TGCAGTGCTAGTCGGGGACAGGGGGCCCCAGAGACCCAGTACTTC. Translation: CSASRGQGAPETQYF.

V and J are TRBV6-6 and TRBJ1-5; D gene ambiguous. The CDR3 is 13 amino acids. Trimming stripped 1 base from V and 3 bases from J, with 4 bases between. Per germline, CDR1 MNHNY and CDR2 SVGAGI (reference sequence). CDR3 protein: CASSYYANQPQHF. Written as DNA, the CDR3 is TGTGCCAGCAGTTACTATGCCAATCAGCCCCAGCATTTT.

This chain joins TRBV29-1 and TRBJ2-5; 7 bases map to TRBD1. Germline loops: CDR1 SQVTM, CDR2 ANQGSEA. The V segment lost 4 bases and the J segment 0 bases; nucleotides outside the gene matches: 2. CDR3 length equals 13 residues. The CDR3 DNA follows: TGCAGCGTTGGTACAGGGGACCAAGAGACCCAGTACTTC. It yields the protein CSVGTGDQETQYF. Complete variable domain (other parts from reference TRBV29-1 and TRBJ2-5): SAVISQKPSRDICQRGTSLTIQCQVDSQVTMMFWYRQQPGQSLTLIATANQGSEATYESGFVIDKFPISRPNLTFSTLTVSNMSPEDSSIYLCSVGTGDQETQYFGPGTRLLVL.

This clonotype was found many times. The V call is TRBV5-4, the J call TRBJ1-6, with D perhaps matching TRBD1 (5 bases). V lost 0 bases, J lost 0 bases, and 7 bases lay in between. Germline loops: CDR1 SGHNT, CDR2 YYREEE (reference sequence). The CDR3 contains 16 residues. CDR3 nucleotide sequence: TGTGCCAGCAGCTTGGCAGGGAGCTCCTATAATTCACCCCTCCACTTT. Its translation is CASSLAGSSYNSPLHF.

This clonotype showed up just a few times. In DNA form, the CDR3 reads TGTGCCAGCAGCTTAGGGGTTTTTACAGTGCAAGAGACCCAGTACTTC. It specifies CASSLGVFTVQETQYF. The V call is TRBV7-2, the J call TRBJ2-5; no reliable D call. Deletions cut 1 base from V and 2 bases from J, with 14 bases between. The CDR3 has 16 amino acids. The germline V gene has CDR1 SGHTA and CDR2 FQGNSA.